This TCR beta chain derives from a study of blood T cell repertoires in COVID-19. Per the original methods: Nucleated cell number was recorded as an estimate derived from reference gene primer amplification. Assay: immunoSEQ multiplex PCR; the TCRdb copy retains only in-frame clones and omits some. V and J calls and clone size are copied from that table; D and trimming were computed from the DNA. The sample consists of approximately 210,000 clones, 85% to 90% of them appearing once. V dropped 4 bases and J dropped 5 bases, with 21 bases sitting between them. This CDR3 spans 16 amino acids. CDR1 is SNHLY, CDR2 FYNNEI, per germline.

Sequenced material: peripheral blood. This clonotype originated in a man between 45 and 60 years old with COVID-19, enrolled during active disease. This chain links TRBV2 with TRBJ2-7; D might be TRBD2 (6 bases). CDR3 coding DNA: TGTGCCAGCAGTGTCCTCGGAGGGACCCTTTCCCACGAGCAGTACTTC. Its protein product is CASSVLGGTLSHEQYF.